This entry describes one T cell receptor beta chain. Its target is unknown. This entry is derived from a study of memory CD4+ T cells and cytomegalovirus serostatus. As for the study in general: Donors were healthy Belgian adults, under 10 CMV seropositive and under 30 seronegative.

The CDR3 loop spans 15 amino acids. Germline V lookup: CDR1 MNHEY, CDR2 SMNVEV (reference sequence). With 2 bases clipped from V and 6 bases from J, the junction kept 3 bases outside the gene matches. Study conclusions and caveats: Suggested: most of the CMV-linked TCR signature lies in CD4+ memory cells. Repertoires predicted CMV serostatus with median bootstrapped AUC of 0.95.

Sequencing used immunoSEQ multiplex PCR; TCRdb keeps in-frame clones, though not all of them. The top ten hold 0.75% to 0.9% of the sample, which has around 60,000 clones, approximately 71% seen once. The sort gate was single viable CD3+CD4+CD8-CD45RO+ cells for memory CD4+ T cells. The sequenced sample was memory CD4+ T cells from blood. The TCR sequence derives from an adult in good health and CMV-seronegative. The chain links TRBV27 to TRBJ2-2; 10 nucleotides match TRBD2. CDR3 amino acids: CASSLALAGSGELFF. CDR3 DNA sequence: TGTGCCAGCAGTTTAGCACTAGCGGGATCCGGGGAGCTGTTTTTT.